This TCR beta chain was recorded in a study of CD8 T cells in ankylosing spondylitis. Trimming took 4 bases from V and 9 from J; bases not matched to a gene: 13. The CDR3 consists of 15 residues. Germline-derived CDR1 and CDR2 are SGHRS and YFSETQ. One entry per CDR3 protein, called by TCRdb with MiXCR from the 5' RACE reads. In the table there are about 800,000 distinct CDR3 sequences, 10% to 15% of which are singletons. Overall study findings and caveats: Researchers report that disease-linked clones proved CD8+ and relatively rare in peripheral blood. Made up of about eight highly homologous variants, a TCR beta motif appeared characteristic of ankylosing spondylitis blood.

There are a few counts of this clonotype. Its antigen is unknown. The chain recombines TRBV5-1 with TRBJ2-3; 8 bases are a match to TRBD1. Sequenced: blood, either unsorted or a sorted T cell fraction (not recorded which). This sequence originates from a male donor with ankylosing spondylitis. DNA of the CDR3: TGCGCCAGCAGCGCTGAAGGGACAGGCTTCGACACGCAGTATTTT. Residues: CASSAEGTGFDTQYF.